The sequence of this T cell receptor beta chain was determined in a study of T cell responses to AZD1222 COVID-19 vaccine. Notes on the study in general: Among AZD1222 vaccinees, only 6 or 7 were seropositive at baseline.

This clone was seen a few times. What it recognizes is unknown. The CDR3 runs to 15 residues. J was trimmed by 9 bases and V by 3 bases; bases with no gene match: 6. Germline assignment: CDR1 MNHGY and CDR2 SVAAGI. Measured with immunoSEQ multiplex PCR; TCRdb has only the in-frame clones, and not every one. This table has more than 55,000 clones, around 80% appearing once. The receptor was isolated from an adult who received the AZD1222 COVID-19 vaccine. This chain joins TRBV6-9 and TRBJ2-1; 12 bases agree with TRBD1. The sequencing here drew on peripheral blood, taken 28 days after the second AZD1222 dose. CDR3 coding DNA: TGTGCCAGCAGTTACCCGGGGACAGGGGGCAGTGAGCAGTTCTTC. It translates to CASSYPGTGGSEQFF.